This T cell receptor (beta chain) originates from a study of neoadjuvant anti-PD-1 for oral cavity cancer. TCRdb keeps only in-frame clones here, not all; method: immunoSEQ multiplex PCR. Of about 12,000 clones listed, roughly 60% were seen once; the top ten hold 6.8%. This clone appeared a few times. Trimming removed 1 base at V and 7 bases at J, with 7 bases between. This CDR3 is 12 amino acids long. Germline V lookup: CDR1 MGHRA, CDR2 YSYEKL. The starting material was tumor tissue, obtained before nivolumab (anti-PD-1) treatment. The chain is built from TRBV4-1 and TRBJ1-2; D is undetermined. This TCR derives from a person between 35 and 79 years old with oral cavity squamous cell carcinoma. The donor label of this sample is uncertain. As DNA, the CDR3 is TGCGCCAGCAGCCAAGGAGGTGTTGGCTACACCTTC. Translation gives CASSQGGVGYTF.